The T cell receptor beta chain described here comes from a study of cytomegalovirus exposure and HLA in healthy donors. V lost 1 base and J 3 bases, leaving 13 bases between the germline ends. The length of the CDR3 is 15 residues. In germline, CDR1 is MNHNS, CDR2 SASEGT. Use of 60 Vbeta and 13 Jbeta primers characterized the PCR. Produced via immunoSEQ multiplex PCR; TCRdb's table is partial and in-frame only. In the table there are about 150,000 clones, roughly three quarters of which are singletons. Sequenced material: PBMCs. The TCR was taken from a woman in her 40s in good health and CMV-seronegative. The rearrangement uses TRBV6-1 and TRBJ2-7, with D maybe TRBD2 (5 bases). For the CDR3, the DNA is TGTGCCAGCAGTGAAGGTTTCCGGGAAGGCTACGAGCAGTACTTC. As protein: CASSEGFREGYEQYF.